The 13 T cell receptor beta chains reported below all come from one sample, sequenced in a study of T cells in women clearing cervical HPV infection. The table came from immunoSEQ multiplex PCR; TCRdb's copy has only in-frame clones and leaves some out. The sample table sets out some 40,000 clones. The sequenced sample was blood buffy coat. Source of these receptors: a woman between 18 and 70 years old with a cervical HPV16 infection that either progressed to CIN3+ or cleared (not recorded which).

Turning to this clone: The read is 3 residues too short to cover the CDR3 end, so that end is filled in from the germline J gene. The rearrangement joins TRBV6-2 or TRBV6-3 to TRBJ1-4, with D perhaps TRBD1 (5 bases). The V gene's germline CDR1 is MNHEY and CDR2 SVGEGT. Between the trimmed V and J ends, which lost 5 bases and 5 bases, there was a span of 12 bases. This CDR3 is 14 amino acids long. This CDR3 is CASSPPEGNEKLFF. CDR3 DNA (partial): TGTGCCAGCAGTCCTCCCGAGGGGAATGAAAAA.

To note about this clone: The CDR3 end falls 3 residues outside the read, so it is completed with the germline J gene. The V and J genes are TRBV7-9 and TRBJ2-3; 8 nucleotides line up with TRBD2. The germline gives CDR1 SEHNR, CDR2 FQNEAQ (reference sequence). CDR3 length equals 15 residues. CDR3 sequence reads: CASSDRGGGNQPQYF. CDR3 bases read: TGTGCCAGCAGCGACCGGGGGGGTGGGAATCAGCCG. The full variable domain, its missing parts supplied by reference TRBV7-9 and TRBJ2-3, is DTGVSQNPRHKITKRGQNVTFRCDPISEHNRLYWYRQTLGQGPEFLTYFQNEAQLEKSRLLSDRFSAERPKGSFSTLEIQRTEQGDSAMYLCASSDRGGGNQPQYFGPGTRLTVL.

For this clone: The sequenced fragment ends 3 residues before the CDR3 boundary, so the rest is inferred from the germline J gene. V usage is TRBV20-1 and J usage is TRBJ1-2; no definite D call. Trimming shortened V by 1 base and J by 0 bases, and 9 bases separated the two germline ends. The length of the CDR3 is 14 residues. CDR1 DFQATT and CDR2 SNEGSKA come from the germline V gene (reference sequence). CDR3 in amino acids: CSARAKGANYGYTF. CDR3 DNA, as far as it was read: TGCAGTGCTAGAGCAAAAGGTGCTAACTATGGC.

Worth noting for this clone: At one end, the junction sequence differs from germline, possibly due to a read error. The read terminates 3 residues before the CDR3 end, so the remaining end is supplied by the germline J gene. The chain carries TRBV4-2 and TRBJ2-5; D call uncertain. CDR1 is LGHNA, CDR2 YNFKEQ, per germline. The CDR3 has 13 amino acids. Incomplete CDR3 DNA: TGCGCCAGCAGCCAAGGGCTAGGAGAGACC. Amino acids: CASSQGLGET. From start to end, the CDR3 is CASSQGLGETQYF.

Concerning this clone: The observed sequence ends 3 residues before the CDR3 terminus, with the missing tail filled in from the germline J gene. The chain uses TRBV29-1 and TRBJ2-1, with 8 nucleotides matching TRBD1. The trim removed 1 base at V and 0 bases at J, leaving 5 bases unmatched. The CDR3 length is 16 residues. CDR1 and CDR2 (germline): SQVTM, ANQGSEA. The CDR3 bases that were read are TGCAGCGTTGAAGGGGACAGGCCAAGCTCCTACAATGAG. Translating gives CSVEGDRPSSYNE. The complete CDR3 reads CSVEGDRPSSYNEQFF.

Points on this clone: The read finishes 3 residues shy of the CDR3 end, and the germline J gene is used to complete it. The chain recombines TRBV6-1 with TRBJ2-3; 8 nucleotides align to TRBD2. V lost 0 bases, J lost 3 bases, and 11 bases stayed unmatched. Germline CDR1 reads MNHNS; CDR2 reads SASEGT. The CDR3 contains 18 residues. This chain's CDR3 is CASSEAKSWRGVTDTQYF. The sequenced part of the CDR3 DNA is TGTGCCAGCAGTGAAGCGAAGAGTTGGCGGGGGGTAACAGATACG.

A word on this clone: The CDR3 goes on 3 residues after the read ends, and that part is filled in from the germline J gene. The chain carries TRBV5-4 and TRBJ1-2; D unresolved. The CDR3 totals 14 residues. Germline CDR1 reads SGHNT; CDR2 reads YYREEE (reference sequence). The CDR3 loop reads CASSPDYYTDTYTF. The sequenced CDR3 bases are TGTGCCAGCAGCCCAGACTATTACACAGATACC.

Notes on this clone: The read finishes 3 residues shy of the CDR3 end, and the germline J gene is used to complete it. The chain couples TRBV11-3 to TRBJ2-2, with no clear D. Between the trimmed V and J ends, which lost 2 bases and 6 bases, there was a span of 7 bases. Germline values: CDR1 SGHNT, CDR2 YENEEA. The CDR3 loop spans 13 amino acids. CDR3: CASSLRLAGELFF. The CDR3 DNA, read in part, is TGTGCCAGCAGCTTACGATTAGCCGGGGAG.

Concerning this clone itself: The CDR3 end lies 3 residues beyond the end of the read and is filled in from the germline J gene. The V and J genes are TRBV7-7 and TRBJ2-3, with D possibly TRBD2 on 6 matching bases. The CDR3 runs 14 residues. The V end lost 4 bases, the J end lost 3 bases, and 11 bases lay between the germline ends. The V gene's germline CDR1 is SSHAT and CDR2 FNYEAQ (reference sequence). The CDR3 reads CASSYSGSTDTQYF. The CDR3 bases that were read are TGTGCCAGCAGCTATAGCGGTAGTACAGATACG. Full variable domain (outside the CDR3, taken from reference TRBV7-7 and TRBJ2-3): GAGVSQSPRYKVTKRGQDVTLRCDPISSHATLYWYQQALGQGPEFLTYFNYEAQPDKSGLPSDRFSAERPEGSISTLTIQRTEQRDSAMYRCASSYSGSTDTQYFGPGTRLTVL.

A word on this clone: The read ends 3 residues before the CDR3 terminus; that terminus is restored from the germline J gene. The chain is built from TRBV7-2 and TRBJ2-4; 10 nucleotides match TRBD1. The CDR3 sequence is 14 residues long. Germline V gives CDR1 SGHTA, CDR2 FQGNSA. The CDR3 spells CATRQGASGYGQYF. CDR3 bases read: TGTGCCACGCGACAGGGGGCGAGCGGCTATGGT.

Points on this clone: The CDR3 goes on 3 residues after the read ends, and that part is filled in from the germline J gene. The V gene is TRBV19, the J gene TRBJ2-7; possible D gene TRBD1, 6 bases. This CDR3 comprises 12 residues. Germline V CDR1 and CDR2: LNHDA, SQIVND (reference sequence). V dropped 9 bases and J dropped 2 bases, with 11 bases sitting between them. The chain's CDR3 is CASPNRAYEQYF. The CDR3 bases that were read are TGTGCCAGCCCCAACAGGGCCTACGAG.

To note about this clone: The read terminates 3 residues ahead of where the CDR3 ends, so the germline J gene completes it. The gene calls are TRBV7-3 and TRBJ2-1; perhaps TRBD1 as D (5 bases). CDR1 and CDR2 from the germline V gene are SGHTA and FQGTGA. Trimming cost V 5 bases and J 7 bases, with 12 bases left between them. The CDR3 covers 13 residues. Here the CDR3 reads CASSTNAGNEQFF. CDR3 DNA (partial): TGTGCCAGCAGCACAAATGCAGGGAATGAG.

About this clone itself: The CDR3 goes on 3 residues after the read ends, and that part is filled in from the germline J gene. The rearrangement links TRBV19 to TRBJ1-2, with D unclear. The CDR3 runs 15 residues. Germline-derived CDR1 and CDR2 are LNHDA and SQIVND (reference sequence). CDR3 loop: CASSISSASSYDYTF. The DNA read from the CDR3 is TGTGCCAGTAGTATATCTAGCGCGAGCTCCTACGAC.